These 10 T cell receptor beta chains came from one sample sequenced in a study of vaccination and CD4 T cells after COVID-19. No antigen is known for these receptors. Treatment noted: roughly 10-day PBMC culture with coronavirus spike peptide pools or control peptides (ViraFEST assay). An Oncomine TCR Beta short-read assay was used to sequence the DNA from cultured CD4+ T cells. TCRdb used MiXCR to reprocess the PCR reads, holding one entry per CDR3 protein. The sample holds more than 3,000 distinct CDR3 sequences, 44% seen once. Sequenced sample: CD4+ T cells from blood, cultured in vitro. The source is a human donor who had recovered from COVID-19.

V usage is TRBV6-1 and J usage is TRBJ2-7; the D is unclear. Trimming left V 5 bases short and J 1 base short, with 18 bases between. The CDR3 extends over 16 amino acids. CDR1 and CDR2 from the germline V gene are MNHNS and SASEGT. Here the CDR3 DNA reads TGTGCCAGCAGTAGGCCCCCCGACGGCGCTTCCTACGAGCAGTACTTC. Protein sequence: CASSRPPDGASYEQYF.

This clonotype was found once. The chain combines TRBV5-8 with TRBJ1-5; TRBD1 agrees at 8 bases. Germline CDR1 reads SGHTS; CDR2 reads YDEGEE. The CDR3 is 15 residues long. V lost 6 bases, J lost 3 bases, and 8 bases stayed unmatched. The CDR3 region has the DNA TGTGCCAGCAAACATCAGGGGGCAACCAATCAGCCCCAGCATTTT. Encoded protein: CASKHQGATNQPQHF. The complete variable domain, with remaining parts taken from reference TRBV5-8 and TRBJ1-5, reads EAGVTQSPTHLIKTRGQQATLRCSPISGHTSVYWYQQALGLGLQFLLWYDEGEERNRGNFPPRFSGRQFPNYSSELNVNALELEDSALYLCASKHQGATNQPQHFGDGTRLSIL.

This clonotype ranks as medium-sized. The rearrangement uses TRBV6-5 and TRBJ1-6, with D perhaps matching TRBD1 (6 bases). Germline CDR1 MNHEY, CDR2 SVGAGI. The CDR3 consists of 17 residues. Trimming stripped 3 bases from V and 8 bases from J, with 20 bases between. Here the CDR3 reads CASSYLTGRGGDSPLHF. CDR3 DNA sequence: TGTGCCAGCAGTTATCTGACCGGCAGGGGTGGCGATTCACCCCTCCACTTT.

This clonotype was seen more than once but under ten times. The chain joins TRBV6-1 to TRBJ1-2, with no clear D. This CDR3 contains 13 residues. Trimming pared 6 bases from V and 6 bases from J, leaving 14 bases between. Germline lookup yields CDR1 MNHNS and CDR2 SASEGT. CDR3 nucleotide sequence: TGTGCCAGCAGCAGAGTGGGTACGCATGGCTACACCTTC. It specifies CASSRVGTHGYTF.

CDR3 bases: TGTGCCAGCAGTGATAGGGGAGGATTCTACGAGCAGTACTTC. This sequence encodes CASSDRGGFYEQYF. The chain carries TRBV2 and TRBJ2-7, with D perhaps matching TRBD2 (6 bases). The CDR3 loop spans 14 amino acids. Trimming pared 3 bases from V and 3 bases from J, leaving 12 bases between. Germline V gene sequence: CDR1 SNHLY, CDR2 FYNNEI.

A few counts support this clonotype. This sequence joins TRBV20-1 and TRBJ1-4; D unresolved. Deletions cut 3 bases from V and 0 bases from J, with 5 bases between. This CDR3 spans 13 amino acids. Germline assignment: CDR1 DFQATT and CDR2 SNEGSKA (reference sequence). Here the CDR3 reads CSARRATNEKLFF. CDR3 bases: TGCAGTGCTAGGCGCGCAACTAATGAAAAACTGTTTTTT.

This clonotype was counted only a few times. The chain joins TRBV2 to TRBJ1-2; D remains unclear. The germline V gene has CDR1 SNHLY and CDR2 FYNNEI. This CDR3 is built from 11 residues. The germline V and J ends were trimmed by 5 bases and 8 bases, with 9 bases remaining between them. The CDR3 is CASSTLQGYTF. The DNA for the CDR3 is TGTGCCAGCAGTACCCTGCAAGGCTACACCTTC.

This clonotype is judged large. One end of the junction does not line up with germline, which may come from a read error. V is TRBV2 and J is TRBJ1-6; a weak D match, TRBD1 (5 bases). Germline lookup yields CDR1 SNHLY and CDR2 FYNNEI. The CDR3 sequence is 16 residues long. The CDR3 is CASNGGRQLINSPLHF. Here the CDR3 DNA reads TGTGCGAGCAATGGGGGACGACAGCTCATCAATTCACCCCTCCACTTT.

The CDR3 loop reads CSARDESGGRETQYF. As DNA, the CDR3 is TGCAGTGCTAGAGATGAAAGCGGGGGGAGGGAGACCCAGTACTTC. This chain links TRBV20-1 with TRBJ2-5, with TRBD2 matching 9 bases. Losses at the gene ends were 0 bases for V and 5 bases for J; bases not matched to a gene: 7. The CDR3 has 15 amino acids. Germline V gene lookup returns CDR1 DFQATT and CDR2 SNEGSKA (reference sequence).

V and J are TRBV5-6 and TRBJ2-3; perhaps TRBD2 as D (6 bases). CDR1 and CDR2 from the germline V gene are SGHDT and YYEEEE. With 2 bases removed from V and 0 bases from J, the gap between germline ends came to 16 bases. The CDR3 consists of 17 residues. Written as DNA, the CDR3 is TGTGCCAGCAGCTTTTGGGGGGTAGGCTCCAGCACAGATACGCAGTATTTT. This encodes CASSFWGVGSSTDTQYF.